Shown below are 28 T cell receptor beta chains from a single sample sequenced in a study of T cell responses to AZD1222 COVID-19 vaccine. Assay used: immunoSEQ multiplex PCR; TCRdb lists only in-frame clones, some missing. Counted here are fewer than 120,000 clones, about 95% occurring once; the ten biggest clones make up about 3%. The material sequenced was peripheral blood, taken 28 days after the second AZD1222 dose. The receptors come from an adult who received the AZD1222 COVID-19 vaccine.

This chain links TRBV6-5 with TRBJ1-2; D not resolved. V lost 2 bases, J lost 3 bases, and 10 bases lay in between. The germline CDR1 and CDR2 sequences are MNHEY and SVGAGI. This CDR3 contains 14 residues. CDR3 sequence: CASSYDHRDYGYTF. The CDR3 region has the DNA TGTGCCAGCAGTTACGACCATAGGGACTATGGCTACACCTTC.

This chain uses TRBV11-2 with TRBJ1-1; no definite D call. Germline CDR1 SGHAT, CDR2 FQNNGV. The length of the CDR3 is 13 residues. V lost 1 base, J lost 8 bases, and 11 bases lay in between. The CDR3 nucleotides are TGTGCCAGCAGCTTAGTGACGGGTGGGGAAGCTTTCTTT. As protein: CASSLVTGGEAFF.

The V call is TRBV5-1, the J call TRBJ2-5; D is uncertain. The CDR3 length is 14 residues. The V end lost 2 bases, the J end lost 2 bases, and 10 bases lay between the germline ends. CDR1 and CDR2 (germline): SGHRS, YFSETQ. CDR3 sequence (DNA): TGCGCCAGCAGCTTTGCGGAGACTCAAGAGACCCAGTACTTC. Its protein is CASSFAETQETQYF.

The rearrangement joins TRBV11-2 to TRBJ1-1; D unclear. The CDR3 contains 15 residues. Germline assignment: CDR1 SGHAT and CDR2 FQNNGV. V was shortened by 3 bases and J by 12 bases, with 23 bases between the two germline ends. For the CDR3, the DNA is TGTGCCAGCAGCTTCCAATCCCTTGGACTCCTTTATCCTTTCTTT. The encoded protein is CASSFQSLGLLYPFF.

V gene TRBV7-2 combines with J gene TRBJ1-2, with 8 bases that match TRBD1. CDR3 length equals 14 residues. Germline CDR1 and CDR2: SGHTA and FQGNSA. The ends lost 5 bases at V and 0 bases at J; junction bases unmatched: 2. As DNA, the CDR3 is TGTGCCAGCAGCGCGGACAGGGCTAACTATGGCTACACCTTC. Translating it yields CASSADRANYGYTF.

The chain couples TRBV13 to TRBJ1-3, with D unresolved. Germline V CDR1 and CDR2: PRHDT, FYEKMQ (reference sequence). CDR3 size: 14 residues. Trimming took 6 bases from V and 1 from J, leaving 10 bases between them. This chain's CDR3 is CASSQRISGNTIYF. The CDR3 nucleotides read TGTGCCAGCAGTCAAAGGATTTCTGGAAACACCATATATTTT. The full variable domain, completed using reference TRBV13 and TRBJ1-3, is AAGVIQSPRHLIKEKRETATLKCYPIPRHDTVYWYQQGPGQDPQFLISFYEKMQSDKGSIPDRFSAQQFSDYHSELNMSSLELGDSALYFCASSQRISGNTIYFGEGSWLTVV.

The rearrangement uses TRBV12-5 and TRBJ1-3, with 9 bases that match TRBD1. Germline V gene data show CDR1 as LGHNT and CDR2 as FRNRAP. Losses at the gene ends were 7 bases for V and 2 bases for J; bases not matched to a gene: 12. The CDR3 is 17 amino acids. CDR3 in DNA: TGTGCTAGTGTCTCGGGGGAACGGGACAGGGCTGGAAACACCATATATTTT. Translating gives CASVSGERDRAGNTIYF.

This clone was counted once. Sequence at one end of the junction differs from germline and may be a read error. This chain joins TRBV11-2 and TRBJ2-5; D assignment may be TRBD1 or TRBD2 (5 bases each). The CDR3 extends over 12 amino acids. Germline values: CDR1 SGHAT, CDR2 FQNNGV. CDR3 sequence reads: CASSLGPDHSHF. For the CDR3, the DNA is TGTGCCAGCAGCTTGGGACCGGACCACTCACACTTC.

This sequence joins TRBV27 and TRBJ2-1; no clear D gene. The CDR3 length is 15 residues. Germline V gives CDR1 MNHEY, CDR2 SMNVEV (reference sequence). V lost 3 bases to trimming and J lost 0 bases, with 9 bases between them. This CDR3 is CASSFLDGSYNEQFF. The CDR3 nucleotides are TGTGCCAGCAGTTTTTTGGATGGCTCCTACAATGAGCAGTTCTTC.

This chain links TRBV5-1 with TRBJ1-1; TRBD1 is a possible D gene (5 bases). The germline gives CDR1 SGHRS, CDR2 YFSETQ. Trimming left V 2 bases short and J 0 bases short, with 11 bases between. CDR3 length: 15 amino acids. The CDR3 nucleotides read TGCGCCAGCAGCTTACACGACAGTATGAACACTGAAGCTTTCTTT. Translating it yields CASSLHDSMNTEAFF.

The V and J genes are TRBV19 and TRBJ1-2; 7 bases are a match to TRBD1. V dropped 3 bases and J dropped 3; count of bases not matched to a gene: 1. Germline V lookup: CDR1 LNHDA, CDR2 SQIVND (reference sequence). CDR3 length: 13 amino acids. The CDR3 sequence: CASSIDRDYGYTF. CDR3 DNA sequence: TGTGCCAGTAGTATTGACAGGGACTATGGCTACACCTTC.

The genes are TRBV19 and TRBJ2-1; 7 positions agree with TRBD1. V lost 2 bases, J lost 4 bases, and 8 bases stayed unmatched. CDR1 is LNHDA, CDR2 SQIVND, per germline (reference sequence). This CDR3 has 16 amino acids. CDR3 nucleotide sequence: TGTGCCAGTAGTATAACCGGACAGGTGGTATACAATGAGCAGTTCTTC. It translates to CASSITGQVVYNEQFF.

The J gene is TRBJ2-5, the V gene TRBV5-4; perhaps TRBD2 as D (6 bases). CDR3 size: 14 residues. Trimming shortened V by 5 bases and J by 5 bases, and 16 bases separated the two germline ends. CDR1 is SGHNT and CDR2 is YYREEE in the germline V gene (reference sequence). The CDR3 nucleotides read TGTGCCAGCAGGCACCTCGGGGGACGGGAGACCCAGTACTTC. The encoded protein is CASRHLGGRETQYF.

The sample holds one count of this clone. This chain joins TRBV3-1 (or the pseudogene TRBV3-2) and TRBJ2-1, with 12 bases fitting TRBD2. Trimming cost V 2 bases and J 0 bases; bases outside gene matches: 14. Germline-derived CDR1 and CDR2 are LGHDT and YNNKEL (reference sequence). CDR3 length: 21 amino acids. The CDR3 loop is CASSQTLGTSGSRSSYNEQFF. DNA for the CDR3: TGTGCCAGCAGCCAAACTCTGGGGACTAGCGGGTCTAGGAGCTCCTACAATGAGCAGTTCTTC.

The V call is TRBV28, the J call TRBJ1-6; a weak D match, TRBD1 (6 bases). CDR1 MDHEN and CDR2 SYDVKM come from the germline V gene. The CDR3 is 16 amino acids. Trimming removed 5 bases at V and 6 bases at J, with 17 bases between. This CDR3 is CASSETGQAPNSPLHF. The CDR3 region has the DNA TGTGCCAGCAGTGAAACAGGGCAAGCCCCTAATTCACCCCTCCACTTT.

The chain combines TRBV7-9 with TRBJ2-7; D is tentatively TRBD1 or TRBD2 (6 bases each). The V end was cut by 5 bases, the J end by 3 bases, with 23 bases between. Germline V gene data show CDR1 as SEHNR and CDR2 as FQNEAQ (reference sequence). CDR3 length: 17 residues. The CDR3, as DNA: TGTGCCAGCAGCCGAGGTATCCGGACGGGGGACAACTACGAGCAGTACTTC. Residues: CASSRGIRTGDNYEQYF.

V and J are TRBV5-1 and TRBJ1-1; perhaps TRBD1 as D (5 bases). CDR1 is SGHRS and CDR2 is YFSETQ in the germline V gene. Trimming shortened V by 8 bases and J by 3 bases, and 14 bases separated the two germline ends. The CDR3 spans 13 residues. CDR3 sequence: CASSRVGDTEAFF. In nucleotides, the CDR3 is TGCGCCAGTTCCAGGGTTGGGGACACTGAAGCTTTCTTT.

This chain's CDR3 is CASSLGNAASYEQYF. The CDR3 nucleotides read TGTGCCAGCAGCTTAGGCAATGCGGCCTCCTACGAGCAGTACTTC. V usage is TRBV7-6 and J usage is TRBJ2-7; D is uncertain. V lost 1 base, J lost 0 bases, and 10 bases lay in between. The CDR3 is 15 residues long. Looked up from germline, CDR1 is SGHVS and CDR2 is FNYEAQ.

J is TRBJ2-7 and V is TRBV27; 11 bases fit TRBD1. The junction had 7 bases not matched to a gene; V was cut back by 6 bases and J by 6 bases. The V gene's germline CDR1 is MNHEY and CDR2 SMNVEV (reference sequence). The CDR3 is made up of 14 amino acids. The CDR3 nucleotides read TGTGCCAGCAGGACGGCAGGGACAGGGGGCGAGCAGTACTTC. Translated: CASRTAGTGGEQYF.

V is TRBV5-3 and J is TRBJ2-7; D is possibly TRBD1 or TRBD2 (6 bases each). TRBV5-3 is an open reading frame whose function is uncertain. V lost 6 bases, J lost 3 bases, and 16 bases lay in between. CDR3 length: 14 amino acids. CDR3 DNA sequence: TGTGCCAGAACCCTGGGGGCGGGGAACTACGAGCAGTACTTC. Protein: CARTLGAGNYEQYF.

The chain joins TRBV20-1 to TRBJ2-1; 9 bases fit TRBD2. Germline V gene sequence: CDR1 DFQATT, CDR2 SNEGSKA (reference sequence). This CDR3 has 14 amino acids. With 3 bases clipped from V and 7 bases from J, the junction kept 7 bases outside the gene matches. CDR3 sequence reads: CSASGGRAENEQFF. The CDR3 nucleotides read TGCAGTGCTAGTGGCGGGAGGGCCGAAAATGAGCAGTTCTTC.

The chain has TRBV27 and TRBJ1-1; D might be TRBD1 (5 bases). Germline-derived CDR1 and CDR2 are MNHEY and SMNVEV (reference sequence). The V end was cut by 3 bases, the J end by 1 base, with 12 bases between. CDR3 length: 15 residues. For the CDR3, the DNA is TGTGCCAGCAGTTTCTTACCCGGGACGAACACTGAAGCTTTCTTT. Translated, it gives CASSFLPGTNTEAFF.

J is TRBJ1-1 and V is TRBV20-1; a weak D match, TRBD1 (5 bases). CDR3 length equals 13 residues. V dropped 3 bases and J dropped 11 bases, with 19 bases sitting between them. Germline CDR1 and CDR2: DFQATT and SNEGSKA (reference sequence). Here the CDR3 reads CSASRGSHRGAFF. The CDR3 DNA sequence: TGCAGTGCTAGTAGAGGGTCCCACCGGGGGGCTTTCTTT.

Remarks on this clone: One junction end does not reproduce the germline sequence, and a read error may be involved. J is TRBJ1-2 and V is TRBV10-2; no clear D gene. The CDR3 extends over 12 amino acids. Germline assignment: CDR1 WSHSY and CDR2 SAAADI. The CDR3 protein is CASSESGYGYTF. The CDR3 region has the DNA TGCGCCAGCAGCGAGTCTGGCTATGGCTACACCTTC.

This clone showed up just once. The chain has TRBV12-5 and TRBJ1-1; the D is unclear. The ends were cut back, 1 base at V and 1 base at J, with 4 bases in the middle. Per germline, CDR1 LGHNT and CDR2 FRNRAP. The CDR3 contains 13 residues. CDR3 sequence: CASGLARNTEAFF. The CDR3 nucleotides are TGTGCTAGTGGTTTGGCCAGGAACACTGAAGCTTTCTTT.

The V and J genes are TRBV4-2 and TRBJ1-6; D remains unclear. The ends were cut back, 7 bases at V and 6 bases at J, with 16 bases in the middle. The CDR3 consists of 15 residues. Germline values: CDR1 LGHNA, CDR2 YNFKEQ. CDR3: CASKRETGSNSPLHF. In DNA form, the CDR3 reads TGTGCCAGCAAGAGGGAGACGGGGTCTAATTCACCCCTCCACTTT.

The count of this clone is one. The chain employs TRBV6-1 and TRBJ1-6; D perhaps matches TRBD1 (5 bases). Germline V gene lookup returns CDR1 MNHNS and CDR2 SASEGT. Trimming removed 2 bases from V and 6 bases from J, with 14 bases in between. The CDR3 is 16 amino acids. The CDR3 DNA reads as TGTGCCAGCAGTGAAATATTCGTCAGGGCTAATTCACCCCTCCACTTT. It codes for CASSEIFVRANSPLHF.

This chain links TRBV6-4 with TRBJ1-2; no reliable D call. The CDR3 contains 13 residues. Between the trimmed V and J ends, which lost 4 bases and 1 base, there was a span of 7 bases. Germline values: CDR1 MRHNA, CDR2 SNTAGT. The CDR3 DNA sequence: TGTGCCAGCAGTGTAGAGGGTAACTATGGCTACACCTTC. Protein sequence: CASSVEGNYGYTF.